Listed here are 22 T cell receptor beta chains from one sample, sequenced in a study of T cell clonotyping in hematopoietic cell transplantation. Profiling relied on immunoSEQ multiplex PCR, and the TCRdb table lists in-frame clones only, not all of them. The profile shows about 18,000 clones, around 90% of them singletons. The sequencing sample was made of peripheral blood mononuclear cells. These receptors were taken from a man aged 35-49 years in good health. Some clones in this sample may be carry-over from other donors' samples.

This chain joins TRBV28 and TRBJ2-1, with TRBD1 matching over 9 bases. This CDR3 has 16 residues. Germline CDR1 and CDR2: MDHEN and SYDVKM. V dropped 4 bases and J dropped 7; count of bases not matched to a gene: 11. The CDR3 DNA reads TGTGCCAGCAGTTCAAGCCGGGACAGGGATACTAATGAGCAGTTCTTC. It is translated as CASSSSRDRDTNEQFF. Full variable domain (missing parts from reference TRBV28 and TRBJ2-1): DVKVTQSSRYLVKRTGEKVFLECVQDMDHENMFWYRQDPGLGLRLIYFSYDVKMKEKGDIPEGYSVSREKKERFSLILESASTNQTSMYLCASSSSRDRDTNEQFFGPGTRLTVL.

For the CDR3, the DNA is TGTGCCAGCAGCTTGGCCAGGGGATGGAATGAGCAGTTCTTC. Its translation: CASSLARGWNEQFF. The gene calls are TRBV13 and TRBJ2-1, with a tentative D call TRBD1 (6 bases). Germline lookup yields CDR1 PRHDT and CDR2 FYEKMQ (reference sequence). CDR3 length: 14 amino acids. V dropped 3 bases and J dropped 7 bases, with 13 bases sitting between them.

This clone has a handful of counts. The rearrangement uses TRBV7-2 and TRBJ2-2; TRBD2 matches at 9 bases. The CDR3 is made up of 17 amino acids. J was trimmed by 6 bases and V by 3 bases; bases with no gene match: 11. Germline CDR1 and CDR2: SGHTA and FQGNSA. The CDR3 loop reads CASSFGGRALEAGELFF. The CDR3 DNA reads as TGTGCCAGCAGCTTTGGCGGGAGGGCCCTCGAGGCCGGGGAGCTGTTTTTT.

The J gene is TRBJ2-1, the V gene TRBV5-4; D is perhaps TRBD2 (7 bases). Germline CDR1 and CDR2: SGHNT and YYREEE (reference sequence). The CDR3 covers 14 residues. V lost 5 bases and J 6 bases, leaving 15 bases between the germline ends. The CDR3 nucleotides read TGTGCCAGCAGAGGGGGGGCTAGCCCCAATGAGCAGTTCTTC. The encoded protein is CASRGGASPNEQFF.

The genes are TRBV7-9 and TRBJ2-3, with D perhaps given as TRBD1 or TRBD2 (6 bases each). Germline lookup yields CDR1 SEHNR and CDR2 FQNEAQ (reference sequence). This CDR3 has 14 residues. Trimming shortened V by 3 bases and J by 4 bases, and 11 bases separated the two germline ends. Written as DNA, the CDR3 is TGTGCCAGCAGCTTCGAGGGGGGCGCAGATACGCAGTATTTT. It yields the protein CASSFEGGADTQYF.

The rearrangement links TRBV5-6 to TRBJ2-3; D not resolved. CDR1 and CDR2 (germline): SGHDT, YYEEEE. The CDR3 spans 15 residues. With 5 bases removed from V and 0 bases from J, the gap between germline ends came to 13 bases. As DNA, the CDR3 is TGTGCCAGCAGTTACTACCTGACTAGCACAGATACGCAGTATTTT. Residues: CASSYYLTSTDTQYF. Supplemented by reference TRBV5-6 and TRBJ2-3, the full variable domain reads DAGVTQSPTHLIKTRGQQVTLRCSPKSGHDTVSWYQQALGQGPQFIFQYYEEEERQRGNFPDRFSGHQFPNYSSELNVNALLLGDSALYLCASSYYLTSTDTQYFGPGTRLTVL.

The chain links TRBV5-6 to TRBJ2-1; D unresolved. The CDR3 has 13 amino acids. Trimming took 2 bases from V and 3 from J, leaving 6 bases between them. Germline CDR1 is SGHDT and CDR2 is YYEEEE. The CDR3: CASSLGYYNEQFF. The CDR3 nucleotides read TGTGCCAGCAGCTTAGGGTACTACAATGAGCAGTTCTTC.

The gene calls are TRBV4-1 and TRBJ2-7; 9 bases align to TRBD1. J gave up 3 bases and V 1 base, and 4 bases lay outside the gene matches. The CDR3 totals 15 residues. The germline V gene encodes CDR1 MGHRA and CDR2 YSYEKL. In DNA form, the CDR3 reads TGCGCCAGCAGCCAAGGCTTGACAGGGGGCTACGAGCAGTACTTC. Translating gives CASSQGLTGGYEQYF.

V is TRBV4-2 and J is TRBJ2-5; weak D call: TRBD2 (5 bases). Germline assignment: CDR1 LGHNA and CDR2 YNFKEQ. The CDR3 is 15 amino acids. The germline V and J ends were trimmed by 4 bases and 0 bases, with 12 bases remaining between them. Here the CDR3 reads CASSPSGGHQETQYF. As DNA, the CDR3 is TGTGCCAGCAGCCCAAGCGGAGGACACCAAGAGACCCAGTACTTC.

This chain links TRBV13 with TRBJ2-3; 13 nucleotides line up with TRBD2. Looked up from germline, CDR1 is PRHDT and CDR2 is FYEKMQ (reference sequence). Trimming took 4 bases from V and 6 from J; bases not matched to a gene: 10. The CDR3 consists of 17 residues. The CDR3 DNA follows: TGTGCCAGCAGCTCCAGCGGGACTAGCGGGGTTAAGGATACGCAGTATTTT. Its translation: CASSSSGTSGVKDTQYF. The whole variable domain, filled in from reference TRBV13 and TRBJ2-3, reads AAGVIQSPRHLIKEKRETATLKCYPIPRHDTVYWYQQGPGQDPQFLISFYEKMQSDKGSIPDRFSAQQFSDYHSELNMSSLELGDSALYFCASSSSGTSGVKDTQYFGPGTRLTVL.

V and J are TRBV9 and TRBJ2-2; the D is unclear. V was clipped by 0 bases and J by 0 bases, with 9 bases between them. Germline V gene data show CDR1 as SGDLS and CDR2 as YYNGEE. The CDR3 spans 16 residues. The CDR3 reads CASSVDSVANTGELFF. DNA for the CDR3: TGTGCCAGCAGCGTAGATTCAGTCGCGAACACCGGGGAGCTGTTTTTT.

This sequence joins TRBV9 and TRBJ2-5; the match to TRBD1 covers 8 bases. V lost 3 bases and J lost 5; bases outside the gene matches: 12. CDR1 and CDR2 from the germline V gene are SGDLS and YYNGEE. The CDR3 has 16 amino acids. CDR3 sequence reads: CASSATGGSALETQYF. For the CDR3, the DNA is TGTGCCAGCAGCGCAACAGGGGGATCGGCGTTGGAGACCCAGTACTTC.

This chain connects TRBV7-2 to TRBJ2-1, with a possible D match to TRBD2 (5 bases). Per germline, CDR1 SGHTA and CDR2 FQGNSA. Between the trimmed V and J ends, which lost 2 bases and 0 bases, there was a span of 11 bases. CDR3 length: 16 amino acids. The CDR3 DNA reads TGTGCCAGCAGCTTAACGGGGAGCAGCTCCTACAATGAGCAGTTCTTC. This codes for CASSLTGSSSYNEQFF. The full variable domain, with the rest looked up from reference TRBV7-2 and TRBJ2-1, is GAGVSQSPSNKVTEKGKDVELRCDPISGHTALYWYRQSLGQGLEFLIYFQGNSAPDKSGLPSDRFSAERTGGSVSTLTIQRTQQEDSAVYLCASSLTGSSSYNEQFFGPGTRLTVL.

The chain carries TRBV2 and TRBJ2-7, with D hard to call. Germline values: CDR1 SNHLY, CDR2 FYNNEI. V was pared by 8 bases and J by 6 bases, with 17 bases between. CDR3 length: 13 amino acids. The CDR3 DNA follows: TGTGCCAGCGTCAGAGGCCAATCAGGCGAGCAGTACTTC. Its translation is CASVRGQSGEQYF.

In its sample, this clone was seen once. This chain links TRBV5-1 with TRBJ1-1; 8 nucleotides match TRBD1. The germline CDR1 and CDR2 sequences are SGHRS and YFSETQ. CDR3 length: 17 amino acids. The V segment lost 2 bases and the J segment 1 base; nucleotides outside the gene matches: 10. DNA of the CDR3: TGCGCCAGCAGCTTTGGCACCACCGGGACAGGGAACACTGAAGCTTTCTTT. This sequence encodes CASSFGTTGTGNTEAFF.

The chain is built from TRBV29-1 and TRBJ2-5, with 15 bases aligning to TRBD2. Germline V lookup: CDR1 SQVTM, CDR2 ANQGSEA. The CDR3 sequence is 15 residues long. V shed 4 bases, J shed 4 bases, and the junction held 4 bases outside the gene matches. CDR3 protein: CSVARGLAGGETQYF. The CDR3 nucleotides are TGCAGCGTTGCCCGGGGACTAGCGGGGGGAGAGACCCAGTACTTC.

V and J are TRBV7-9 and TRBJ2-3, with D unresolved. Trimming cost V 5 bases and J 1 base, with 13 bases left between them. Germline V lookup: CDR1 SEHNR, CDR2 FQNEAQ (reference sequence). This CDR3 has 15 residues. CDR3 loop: CASSPEASGTDTQYF. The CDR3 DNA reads TGTGCCAGCAGCCCAGAGGCCAGCGGCACAGATACGCAGTATTTT. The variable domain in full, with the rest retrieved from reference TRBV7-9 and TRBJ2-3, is DTGVSQNPRHKITKRGQNVTFRCDPISEHNRLYWYRQTLGQGPEFLTYFQNEAQLEKSRLLSDRFSAERPKGSFSTLEIQRTEQGDSAMYLCASSPEASGTDTQYFGPGTRLTVL.

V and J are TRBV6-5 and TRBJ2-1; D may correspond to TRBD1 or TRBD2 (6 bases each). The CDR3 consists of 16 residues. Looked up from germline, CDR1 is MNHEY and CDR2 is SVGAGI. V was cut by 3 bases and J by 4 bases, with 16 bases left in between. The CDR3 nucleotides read TGTGCCAGCAGTTATCTCCCCCGGGGGCAGTACAATGAGCAGTTCTTC. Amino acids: CASSYLPRGQYNEQFF.

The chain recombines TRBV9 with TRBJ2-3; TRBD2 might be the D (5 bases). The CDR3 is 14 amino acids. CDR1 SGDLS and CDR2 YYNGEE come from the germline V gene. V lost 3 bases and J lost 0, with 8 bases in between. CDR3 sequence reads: CASSAPGSTDTQYF. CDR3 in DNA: TGTGCCAGCAGCGCACCGGGAAGCACAGATACGCAGTATTTT. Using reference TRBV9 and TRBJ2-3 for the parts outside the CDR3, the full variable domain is DSGVTQTPKHLITATGQRVTLRCSPRSGDLSVYWYQQSLDQGLQFLIQYYNGEERAKGNILERFSAQQFPDLHSELNLSSLELGDSALYFCASSAPGSTDTQYFGPGTRLTVL.

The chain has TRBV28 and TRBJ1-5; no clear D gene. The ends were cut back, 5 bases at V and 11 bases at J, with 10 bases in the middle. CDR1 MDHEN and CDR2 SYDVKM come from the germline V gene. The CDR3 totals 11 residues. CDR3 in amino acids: CASSPRRTQHF. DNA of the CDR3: TGTGCCAGCAGTCCACGAAGGACCCAGCATTTT.

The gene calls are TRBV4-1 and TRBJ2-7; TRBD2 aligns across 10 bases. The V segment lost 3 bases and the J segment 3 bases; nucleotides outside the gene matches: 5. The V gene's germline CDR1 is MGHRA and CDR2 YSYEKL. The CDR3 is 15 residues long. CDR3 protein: CASSQATSGLYEQYF. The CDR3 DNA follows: TGCGCCAGCAGCCAGGCGACTAGCGGGCTCTACGAGCAGTACTTC.

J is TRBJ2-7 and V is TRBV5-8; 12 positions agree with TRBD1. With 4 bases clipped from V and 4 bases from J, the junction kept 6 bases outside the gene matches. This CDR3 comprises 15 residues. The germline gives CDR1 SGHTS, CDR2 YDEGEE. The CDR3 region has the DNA TGTGCCAGCAGCCCCGGGACAGGGGGCGAATACGAGCAGTACTTC. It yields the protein CASSPGTGGEYEQYF. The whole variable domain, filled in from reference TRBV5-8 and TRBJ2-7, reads EAGVTQSPTHLIKTRGQQATLRCSPISGHTSVYWYQQALGLGLQFLLWYDEGEERNRGNFPPRFSGRQFPNYSSELNVNALELEDSALYLCASSPGTGGEYEQYFGPGTRLTVT.